The 11 T cell receptor beta chains reported below all come from one sample, sequenced in a study of cytomegalovirus exposure and HLA in healthy donors. The PCR used 60 Vbeta and 13 Jbeta primers. The data were produced by immunoSEQ multiplex PCR, yet TCRdb's version contains in-frame clones alone and is incomplete. This repertoire shows 90,000 to 120,000 clones, around 76% found once; its top ten account for roughly 2.3%. The sequenced sample consisted of PBMCs. The receptor set was obtained from a man between 18 and 29 years old in good health and CMV-seronegative.

This chain joins TRBV2 and TRBJ2-1, with 13 bases aligning to TRBD2. The CDR3 covers 17 residues. Germline V lookup: CDR1 SNHLY, CDR2 FYNNEI. Losses at the gene ends were 4 bases for V and 8 bases for J; bases not matched to a gene: 11. CDR3: CASSGTGLAGYPYEQFF. Written as DNA, the CDR3 is TGTGCCAGCAGTGGAACGGGACTAGCGGGGTACCCTTATGAGCAGTTCTTC.

The chain links TRBV6-1 to TRBJ2-7, with 8 bases that match TRBD1. The ends lost 4 bases at V and 4 bases at J; junction bases unmatched: 3. The CDR3 is made up of 13 amino acids. Per germline, CDR1 MNHNS and CDR2 SASEGT. In DNA form, the CDR3 reads TGTGCCAGCAGTGCGGGACAGGTTTACGAGCAGTACTTC. It specifies CASSAGQVYEQYF.

The rearrangement uses TRBV28 and TRBJ2-4, with 8 bases matching TRBD2. Germline trimming cut 4 bases from V and 5 bases from J; bases unmatched to any gene: 10. The CDR3 spans 16 residues. Looked up from germline, CDR1 is MDHEN and CDR2 is SYDVKM. The CDR3 region has the DNA TGTGCCAGCAGTTCGGTCGGGGGGGCCAACCAAAACATTCAGTACTTC. Translating it yields CASSSVGGANQNIQYF.

This chain connects TRBV6-6 to TRBJ1-4; TRBD1 aligns across 7 bases. The ends lost 2 bases at V and 11 bases at J; junction bases unmatched: 11. Germline loops: CDR1 MNHNY, CDR2 SVGAGI (reference sequence). The CDR3 runs to 15 residues. The CDR3 nucleotides read TGTGCCAGCAGTTACCCGGACAGGAAGCTTAGGAAACTGTTTTTT. It yields the protein CASSYPDRKLRKLFF.

The chain links TRBV15 to TRBJ1-5, with D hard to call. In germline, CDR1 is LNHNV, CDR2 YYDKDF (reference sequence). The CDR3 spans 13 residues. Between the trimmed V and J ends, which lost 0 bases and 13 bases, there was a span of 13 bases. Written as DNA, the CDR3 is TGTGCCACCAGCAGAGATTATTGGCTAGAGCAGCATTTT. Translating it yields CATSRDYWLEQHF.

This chain joins TRBV2 and TRBJ2-1; TRBD1 aligns across 8 bases. Germline V gene lookup returns CDR1 SNHLY and CDR2 FYNNEI. V was clipped by 5 bases and J by 7 bases; unmatched bases: 10. This CDR3 has 15 residues. This chain's CDR3 is CASSTLGQGANEQFF. CDR3 nucleotides: TGTGCCAGCAGTACCCTGGGGCAGGGGGCGAATGAGCAGTTCTTC.

The chain joins TRBV11-1 to TRBJ1-1; 9 bases are a match to TRBD1. Germline V gene lookup returns CDR1 SGHAT and CDR2 FQDESV (reference sequence). Trimming took 5 bases from V and 6 from J; bases not matched to a gene: 7. There are 14 residues in the CDR3. Here the CDR3 DNA reads TGTGCCAGCAGCCCTTCTACAGGGGGCCCTGAAGCTTTCTTT. Protein product: CASSPSTGGPEAFF. The full variable domain, completed using reference TRBV11-1 and TRBJ1-1, is EAEVAQSPRYKITEKSQAVAFWCDPISGHATLYWYRQILGQGPELLVQFQDESVVDDSQLPKDRFSAERLKGVDSTLKIQPAELGDSAMYLCASSPSTGGPEAFFGQGTRLTVV.

The chain recombines TRBV6-5 with TRBJ2-7, with 8 bases fitting TRBD1. Germline trimming cut 6 bases from V and 3 bases from J; bases unmatched to any gene: 10. In germline, CDR1 is MNHEY, CDR2 SVGAGI. There are 15 residues in the CDR3. CDR3 sequence (DNA): TGTGCCAGCAGAGCCGGGACAGGCGACGTCTACGAGCAGTACTTC. Its translation: CASRAGTGDVYEQYF.

The chain recombines TRBV19 with TRBJ2-3; 10 nucleotides agree with TRBD2. CDR3 length equals 15 residues. The germline V gene has CDR1 LNHDA and CDR2 SQIVND (reference sequence). V was pared by 5 bases and J by 2 bases, with 4 bases of the junction left unmatched. CDR3 coding DNA: TGTGCCAGTAGTGAACTAGCGGGATTCACAGATACGCAGTATTTT. Translation gives CASSELAGFTDTQYF.

The chain combines TRBV4-2 with TRBJ2-5; 13 nucleotides line up with TRBD2. Germline CDR1 is LGHNA and CDR2 is YNFKEQ. V was clipped by 2 bases and J by 3 bases; unmatched bases: 9. The CDR3 is made up of 18 amino acids. The CDR3, as DNA: TGTGCCAGCAGCCAATCAGGAAGACTAGCGGGGGGAGAAGAGACCCAGTACTTC. Translated, it gives CASSQSGRLAGGEETQYF.

V is TRBV5-1 and J is TRBJ2-2; 7 bases are shared with TRBD2. The junction had 10 bases not matched to a gene; V was cut back by 7 bases and J by 1 base. This CDR3 spans 16 amino acids. The V gene's germline CDR1 is SGHRS and CDR2 YFSETQ. DNA of the CDR3: TGCGCCAGCCGGATAACGGGGGGAGAGAACACCGGGGAGCTGTTTTTT. Translation: CASRITGGENTGELFF.